This T cell receptor beta chain was identified during a study of shared clonotypes between healthy human individuals (dated by TCRdb to 2020 to 2021). About the investigation overall: The cohort included a few men and two women between 18 and 49 years of age. For each donor, CD4 naive and CD4 memory were each run on three plates, CD8 naive on two plates, and CD8 memory on one plate. Blood TCR repertoires of about 5 healthy adults were deeply sequenced to estimate repertoire size and the extent of clonotype sharing between individuals. To increase sequencing depth and limit assay-specific biases, different laboratories used diverse techniques to prepare libraries and sequence TCR repertoires. Leukapheresis yielded between about 0.85 and 10 billion PBMCs per donor.

Donors were healthy HIV-negative adults with no recently reported acute infections or vaccinations. All donors were Caucasian adults living in Nashville, Tennessee, USA. CD4+ T cells were enriched by magnetic negative selection, after which naive cells were positively selected on CD45RA and the negative fraction was taken as the memory subset. Blood was obtained by leukapheresis, after which PBMCs were separated by Ficoll-Histopaque density gradient centrifugation and cryopreserved in liquid nitrogen vapor phase. Analytical flow cytometry was used to check the purity and quantity of every magnetically sorted T cell population. From each sorted fraction, genomic DNA was isolated and quantified by UV absorbance on a Nanodrop 2000c. Using the deep immunoSEQ assay, multiplex PCR amplified TCR CDR3 regions from genomic DNA. For each cell subset, the extracted genomic DNA was distributed evenly across all wells of several immunoSEQ 96-well plates, and each plate served as one replicate. For sorted subsets, 150 to 250 ng of genomic DNA, equivalent to tens of thousands of T cell genomes, went into each replicate PCR. The purified libraries were quantified using a Qubit 3.0 fluorometer, sized with a Bioanalyzer 2100, and then quantified again using the KAPA Library Quantification kit. Each immunoSEQ 96-well plate was sequenced on its own single-read 150-cycle Illumina NextSeq 550 flow cell. The study's processing was this. Because the immunoSEQ output held only junctional sequences and lacked quality scores, the filtering could not match the filtering applied to full-length reads. To assign V/J genes and CDR3, sequences were annotated against IMGT germline references using PyIR, a Python wrapper for IgBLAST v1.9. Reads were removed for weak V/J assignments (E-value above 1e-6), missing CDR3, stop codons, out-of-frame junctions, or ambiguous translated residues. A V3J clonotype was defined by an identical inferred V gene, J gene, and CDR3 amino acid sequence. The percentage overlap between two repertoires was calculated by dividing the number of shared unique clonotypes by the size of the smaller repertoire. Richness of each repertoire was evaluated using RTK rarefaction, the Chao1 estimator, and Recon v2.1 estimates of unobserved clonotypes. Generation probabilities for all TCRbeta clonotypes obtained by the gDNA method from a handful of donors were computed using OLGA. Not all clones reach the TCRdb copy of this immuneACCESS table, which keeps in-frame sequences only. Checked studies attribute under half of the gap to unresolved V genes and leave the rest unexplained. Clonal size and the V and J genes are those of that table, whereas D and trimming came from the DNA. For this sample the table gives over 2 million clones, of which 85% to 95% were detected only once. The ten largest account for around 0.13% of the sample.

The CDR3 holds 16 amino acids from the cysteine to the phenylalanine. Only the CDR3 DNA is retained, 48 bases long and in frame from the first base. Based on the germline V gene, the CDR1 and CDR2 sequences are SGHRS and YFSETQ. The germline ends are 22 bases apart after V is trimmed by 6 bases and J by 3 bases. Study-wide findings and limitations: Larger estimated clonotype richness was generally found for naive subsets than for memory subsets. Pairwise subsampling indicated that sequencing depth was expected to affect the degree of clonotype sharing among donors. Sampling was restricted to blood, and TCR repertoires in tissue are likely to differ from TCR repertoires in blood. Compared with non-shared clonotypes, the clonotypes found in all four sorted-subset donors had higher generation probabilities. The genetic and exposure-history diversity represented was limited by the small number of donors. Across a few donors, roughly 5.1% of naive CD4, roughly 3.4% of naive CD8, around 2.5% of memory CD4, and under 0.45% of memory CD8 clonotypes were shared. Even with the large sequencing depth, rarefaction of the sorted-subset datasets indicated that sequencing was incomplete.

About this clone: Its antigen remains unidentified. No much larger clonotype is one base removed from it; base qualities were not supplied.

The chain is encoded by TRBV5-1 joined to TRBJ2-7; the D element could tentatively be TRBD1 or TRBD2, as 5 bases agree for each. The sequence was obtained from a man aged 18 to 29 in good health. The specimen was naive CD4+ T cells sorted from blood. The sample's cell subset or site label is to be understood as: CD45RA+ positively selected. The DNA sequence reads TGCGCCAGCAAAAAAGCCAGGGACGACGCCATCTACGAGCAGTACTTC. Translated, it reads CASKKARDDAIYEQYF.